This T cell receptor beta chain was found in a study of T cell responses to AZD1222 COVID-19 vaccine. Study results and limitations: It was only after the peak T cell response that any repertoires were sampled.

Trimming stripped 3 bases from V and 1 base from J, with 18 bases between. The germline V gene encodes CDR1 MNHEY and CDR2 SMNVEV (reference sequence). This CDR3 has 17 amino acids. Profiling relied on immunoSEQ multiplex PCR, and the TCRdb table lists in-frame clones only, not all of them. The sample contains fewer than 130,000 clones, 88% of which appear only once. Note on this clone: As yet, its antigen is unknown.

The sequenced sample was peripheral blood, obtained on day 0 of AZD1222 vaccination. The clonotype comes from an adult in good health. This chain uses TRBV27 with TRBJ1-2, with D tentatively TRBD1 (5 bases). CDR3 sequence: CASSFQFSGTINYGYTF. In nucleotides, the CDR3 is TGTGCCAGCAGTTTCCAATTTTCCGGGACGATTAACTATGGCTACACCTTC.